This T cell receptor (beta chain) comes out of a study of blood T cell repertoires in COVID-19. Libraries were prepared by immunoSEQ multiplex PCR; TCRdb keeps only in-frame clonotypes and omits some of them. The data contain a few hundred thousand clones, about 88% of them singletons. The specimen sequenced was peripheral blood. The receptor comes from a woman in her thirties or forties who had recovered from COVID-19.

CDR3 DNA: TGTGCCACCCCGGGTGGGGCTGGAAGTCTGAATGAGCAGTTCTTC. Residues: CATPGGAGSLNEQFF. The rearrangement links TRBV18 to TRBJ2-1, with TRBD1 as a possible D gene (5 bases). Trimming removed 10 bases at V and 7 bases at J, with 23 bases between. CDR1 KGHSH and CDR2 LQKENI come from the germline V gene. The CDR3 runs to 15 residues.